This is a list of T cell receptor beta chains from one sample in a study of CD8+CD57+ T cells in acquired aplastic anemia. TCRdb re-analysed the reads in MiXCR, keeping a single row per CDR3 protein. The sample lists roughly 260,000 distinct CDR3 sequences; approximately 45% were seen once. Source material: sorted CD4+, CD8+, or CD8+CD57+ T cells (not recorded which) from PBMCs. The receptors come from a human donor with aplastic anemia. Each CDR3 is given with its conserved first and last residue. The D gene is left open where the match is weak. Clone size is not always given. Where it is, it says once, few, many or a class for expanded clones.

TRBV29-1	-	TRBD1	TRBJ1-1	CSVGQGTHDTEAFF	TGCAGCGTTGGACAGGGGACTCACGACACTGAAGCTTTCTTT
TRBV20-1	-	-	TRBJ2-5	CSASSTVQETQYF	TGCAGTGCTAGTTCGACAGTCCAAGAGACCCAGTACTTC
TRBV11-1	once	-	TRBJ2-1	CASSSIPGGNNEQFF	TGTGCCAGCAGCAGTATCCCCGGGGGTAACAATGAGCAGTTCTTC
TRBV20-1	-	TRBD2	TRBJ2-1	CSATGTSGSGEQFF	TGCAGTGCGACCGGGACTAGCGGGAGTGGTGAGCAGTTCTTC
TRBV4-1	many	-	TRBJ2-1	CASSQEGSVSTQFF	TGCGCCAGCAGCCAAGAAGGTAGCGTGAGTACCCAGTTCTTC
TRBV29-1	-	TRBD1	TRBJ2-5	CSVDRGMVETQYF	TGCAGCGTTGACAGGGGGATGGTAGAGACCCAGTACTTC
TRBV10-1	-	-	TRBJ1-1	CAISESGGRGDTEAFF	TGTGCCATCAGTGAGTCGGGTGGTAGGGGCGACACTGAAGCTTTCTTT
TRBV12-3/TRBV12-4	-	-	TRBJ2-6	CASSFERMNTEAF	TGTGCCAGCAGTTTTGAGCGGATGAACACTGAAGCTTTC
TRBV7-9	many	TRBD1	TRBJ1-1	CASSSDREHKAFF	TGTGCCAGCAGCTCCGACAGGGAACATAAAGCTTTCTTT
TRBV7-8	few	-	TRBJ1-6	CASSLSSQGASPLHF	TGTGCCAGCAGCTTAAGTTCTCAGGGTGCTTCACCCCTCCACTTT
TRBV7-2	few	TRBD1	TRBJ1-2	CASSPQGARGYTF	TGTGCCAGCAGCCCGCAGGGGGCGCGTGGCTACACCTTC
TRBV12-3/TRBV12-4	many	-	TRBJ2-7	CASSLSADGPYEQYF	TGTGCCAGCAGTTTATCCGCCGACGGACCCTACGAGCAGTACTTC
TRBV27	few	-	TRBJ2-7	CASSLSGLIHEQYF	TGTGCCAGCAGTTTATCAGGGTTAATCCACGAGCAGTACTTC
TRBV11-2	-	TRBD1	TRBJ2-7	CASSERTGDLHNEQYF	TGTGCCAGCAGCGAACGAACAGGGGATCTTCATAACGAGCAGTACTTC
TRBV4-1	-	-	TRBJ2-7	CASSQVQGKHEQYF	TGCGCCAGCAGCCAAGTACAGGGCAAGCACGAGCAGTACTTC
TRBV20-1	-	TRBD1	TRBJ2-7	CSARMTGGGSYEQYF	TGCAGTGCTAGGATGACAGGGGGAGGTTCCTACGAGCAGTACTTC
TRBV20-1	-	TRBD2	TRBJ2-5	CSARDLREGQETQYF	TGCAGTGCTAGAGATCTAAGGGAGGGCCAAGAGACCCAGTACTTC
TRBV5-6	many	-	TRBJ2-7	CASSLFRDNSYEQYF	TGTGCCAGCAGCTTATTCCGGGACAACTCCTACGAGCAGTACTTC
TRBV20-1	many	-	TRBJ2-7	CSARDQALTYEQYF	TGCAGTGCTAGAGATCAAGCCCTAACCTACGAGCAGTACTTC
TRBV29-1	-	-	TRBJ2-7	CSVEDAGTLGQYF	TGCAGCGTTGAAGACGCGGGCACCTTGGGGCAGTACTTC
TRBV6-1	many	-	TRBJ1-6	CASSENGAGVSPLHF	TGTGCCAGCAGTGAAAATGGAGCAGGGGTCTCACCCCTCCACTTT
TRBV25-1	-	-	TRBJ1-1	CASAAGVHTEAFF	TGTGCCAGCGCCGCGGGGGTCCACACTGAAGCTTTCTTT
TRBV20-1	many	-	TRBJ2-1	CSARIGTRDEQFF	TGCAGTGCTCGGATTGGGACACGAGATGAGCAGTTCTTC
TRBV20-1	-	-	TRBJ1-5	CSALPTLSEPQHF	TGCAGTGCCCTACCCACCCTTTCTGAGCCCCAGCATTTT
TRBV9	-	-	TRBJ1-2	CASSVRAVESYGYTF	TGTGCCAGCAGCGTAAGGGCGGTCGAGTCATATGGCTACACCTTC
TRBV2	-	TRBD1	TRBJ2-7	CASSAIKPGQGVDEQYF	TGTGCCAGCAGTGCCATAAAGCCGGGACAGGGGGTCGACGAGCAGTACTTC
TRBV19	-	-	TRBJ1-6	CASNYRGARGNSPLHF	TGTGCCAGTAATTATCGTGGGGCCAGGGGAAATTCACCCCTCCACTTT
TRBV20-1	many	-	TRBJ2-7	CSARNLVADYEQYF	TGCAGTGCTAGGAATTTGGTAGCGGACTACGAGCAGTACTTC
TRBV4-1	many	-	TRBJ2-5	CASSQATSWYF	TGCGCCAGCAGCCAAGCGACTTCTTGGTACTTC
TRBV7-2	-	-	TRBJ1-5	CASSLEGGGTQHF	TGTGCCAGCAGCTTAGAGGGCGGAGGGACCCAGCATTTT
TRBV10-3	-	-	TRBJ1-1	CAISRVGDSNTEAFF	TGTGCCATCAGTAGAGTCGGGGACTCGAACACTGAAGCTTTCTTT
TRBV11-2	many	-	TRBJ2-1	CASSFFDREDEQFF	TGTGCCAGCAGCTTCTTTGACAGGGAGGATGAGCAGTTCTTC
TRBV11-1	-	-	TRBJ1-5	CASSLFQTNQPQHF	TGTGCCAGCAGTTTATTTCAGACCAATCAGCCCCAGCATTTT
TRBV15	-	-	TRBJ2-1	CATSQGMFF	TGTGCCACCAGTCAGGGCATGTTCTTC
TRBV9	few	-	TRBJ1-1	CASSVEANTEAFF	TGTGCCAGCAGCGTTGAGGCGAACACTGAAGCTTTCTTT
TRBV2	many	-	TRBJ2-7	CASSGIEQYF	TGTGCCAGCAGTGGGATCGAGCAGTACTTC
TRBV10-3	-	-	TRBJ1-1	CAITWDRNTEAFF	TGTGCCATCACCTGGGACCGGAACACTGAAGCTTTCTTT
TRBV7-9	many	-	TRBJ1-2	CASSKLQGGNYGYTF	TGTGCCAGCAGCAAACTACAGGGAGGGAACTATGGCTACACCTTC
TRBV20-1	-	TRBD2	TRBJ2-1	CSARDNLAGRDEQFF	TGCAGTGCTAGAGATAATCTAGCGGGGCGGGATGAGCAGTTCTTC
TRBV7-9	-	-	TRBJ1-2	CASSPRGGGIPLGGYTF	TGTGCCAGCAGTCCCCGCGGTGGGGGGATACCCTTAGGGGGCTACACCTTC
TRBV5-1	many	TRBD2	TRBJ2-1	CASSLRREEYNEQFF	TGCGCCAGCAGCTTGCGGCGGGAGGAATACAATGAGCAGTTCTTC
TRBV29-1	-	-	TRBJ1-1	CSVGENTEASF	TGCAGCGTTGGTGAGAACACTGAAGCTTCCTTT
TRBV6-5	-	TRBD2	TRBJ2-3	CASSYSALAAGDTQYF	TGTGCCAGCAGTTACTCGGCCCTAGCGGCCGGAGATACGCAGTATTTT
TRBV15	-	TRBD2	TRBJ2-6	CATSRDSGGAISGANVLTF	TGTGCCACCAGCAGAGATAGCGGGGGGGCTATCTCTGGGGCCAACGTCCTGACTTTC
TRBV15	many	TRBD1	TRBJ1-4	CATSRGDSSEKLFF	TGTGCCACCAGCAGAGGGGACAGCAGTGAAAAACTGTTTTTT
TRBV5-1	many	-	TRBJ2-1	CASSLGRNYNEQFF	TGCGCCAGCAGCTTGGGTCGGAACTACAATGAGCAGTTCTTC
TRBV7-9	once	TRBD1	TRBJ1-3	CASSFRDRGRNTIYF	TGTGCCAGCAGCTTCCGGGACAGGGGGAGGAACACCATATATTTT
TRBV5-1	-	TRBD1	TRBJ2-2	CASSGNRGRRVAGELFF	TGCGCCAGCAGCGGCAACAGGGGGCGTAGGGTCGCCGGGGAGCTGTTTTTT